This TCR beta chain was identified during a study of T cells in Graves' hyperthyroidism and ophthalmopathy. Researchers amplified the TCR beta CDR3 regions from RNA transcripts. The HTBI primer set served for first-round RT-PCR of the TCR CDR3. TCRdb re-analysed the multiplex PCR reads in MiXCR, keeping a single row per CDR3 protein. The sample has nearly 600,000 distinct CDR3 sequences; approximately 15% are singletons. This clonotype has ten or more counts. V shed 5 bases, J shed 0 bases, and the junction held 6 bases outside the gene matches. CDR1 and CDR2 from the germline V gene are SGHTA and FQGNSA. CDR3 size: 15 residues.

Material for sequencing was blood. The origin of this receptor is a woman in her twenties or thirties with Graves' hyperthyroidism that later progressed to Graves' ophthalmopathy. V and J are TRBV7-2 and TRBJ2-7; 8 positions agree with TRBD2. CDR3: CASSQLADNSYEQYF. The CDR3 DNA is TGTGCCAGCAGCCAACTAGCGGATAACTCCTACGAGCAGTACTTC.